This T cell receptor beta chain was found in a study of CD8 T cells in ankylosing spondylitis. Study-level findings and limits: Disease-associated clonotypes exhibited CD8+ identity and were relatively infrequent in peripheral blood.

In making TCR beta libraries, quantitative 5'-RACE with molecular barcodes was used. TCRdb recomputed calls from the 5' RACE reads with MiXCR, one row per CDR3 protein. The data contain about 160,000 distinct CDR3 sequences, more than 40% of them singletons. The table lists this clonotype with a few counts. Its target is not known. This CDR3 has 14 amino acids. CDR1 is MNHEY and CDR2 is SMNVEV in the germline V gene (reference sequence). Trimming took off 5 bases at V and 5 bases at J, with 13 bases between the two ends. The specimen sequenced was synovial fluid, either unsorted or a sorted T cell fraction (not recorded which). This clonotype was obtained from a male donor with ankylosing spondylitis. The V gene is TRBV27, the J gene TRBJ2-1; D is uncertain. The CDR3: CASSPRRLHNEQFF. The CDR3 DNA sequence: TGTGCCAGCAGTCCCCGGAGACTCCACAATGAGCAGTTCTTC.